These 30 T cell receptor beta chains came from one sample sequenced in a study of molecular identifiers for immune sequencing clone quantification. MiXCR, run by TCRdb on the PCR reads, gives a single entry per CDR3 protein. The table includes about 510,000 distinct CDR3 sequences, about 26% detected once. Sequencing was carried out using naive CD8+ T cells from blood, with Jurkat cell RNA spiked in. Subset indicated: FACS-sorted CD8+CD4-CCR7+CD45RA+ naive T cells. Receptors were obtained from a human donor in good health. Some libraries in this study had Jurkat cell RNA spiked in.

DNA for the CDR3: TGCAGCGTTTTGGGGGATTCCTACGAGCAGTACTTC. Translation: CSVLGDSYEQYF. The V call is TRBV29-1, the J call TRBJ2-7; possibly TRBD1 or TRBD2 for D (5 bases each). Germline CDR1 is SQVTM and CDR2 is ANQGSEA. The germline V and J ends were trimmed by 5 bases and 1 base, with 9 bases remaining between them. This CDR3 contains 12 residues.

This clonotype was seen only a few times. The CDR3 sequence is CASSPWTSGYEQYF. As DNA, the CDR3 is TGTGCCAGCAGTCCATGGACTAGCGGTTACGAGCAGTACTTC. The chain couples TRBV27 to TRBJ2-7; 10 bases are a match to TRBD2. From germline, CDR1 is MNHEY and CDR2 SMNVEV (reference sequence). The CDR3 has 14 residues. Unmatched junction bases numbered 5, after V lost 5 bases and J lost 4 bases.

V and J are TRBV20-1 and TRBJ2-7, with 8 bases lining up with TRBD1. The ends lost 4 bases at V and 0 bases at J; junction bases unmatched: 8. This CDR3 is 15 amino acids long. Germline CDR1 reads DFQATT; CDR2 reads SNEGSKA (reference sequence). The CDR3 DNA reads TGCAGTGCTAAGAGTCGGGACAGGATCTCCTACGAGCAGTACTTC. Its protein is CSAKSRDRISYEQYF.

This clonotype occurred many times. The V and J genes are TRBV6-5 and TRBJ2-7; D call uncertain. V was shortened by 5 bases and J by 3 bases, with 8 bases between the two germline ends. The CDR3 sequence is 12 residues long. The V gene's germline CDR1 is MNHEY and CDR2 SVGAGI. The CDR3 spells CASSSQIYEQYF. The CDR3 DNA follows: TGTGCCAGCAGTAGTCAGATCTACGAGCAGTACTTC.

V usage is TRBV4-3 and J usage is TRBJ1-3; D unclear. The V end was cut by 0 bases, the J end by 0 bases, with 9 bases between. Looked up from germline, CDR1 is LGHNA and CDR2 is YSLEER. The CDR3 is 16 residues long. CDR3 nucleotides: TGCGCCAGCAGCCAAGACAGGTATTCCTCTGGAAACACCATATATTTT. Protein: CASSQDRYSSGNTIYF.

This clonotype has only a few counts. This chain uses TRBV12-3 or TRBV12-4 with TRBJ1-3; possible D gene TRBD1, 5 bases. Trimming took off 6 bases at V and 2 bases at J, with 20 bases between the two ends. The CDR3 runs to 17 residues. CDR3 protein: CASSQQPQGVPGNTIYF. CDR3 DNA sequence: TGTGCCAGCAGCCAACAACCTCAGGGCGTACCTGGAAACACCATATATTTT.

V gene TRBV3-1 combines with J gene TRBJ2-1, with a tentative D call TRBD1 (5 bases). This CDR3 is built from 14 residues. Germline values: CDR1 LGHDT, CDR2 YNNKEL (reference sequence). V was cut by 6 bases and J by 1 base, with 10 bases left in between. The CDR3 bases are TGTGCCAGCAGAGGGGTCAGTTCCTACAATGAGCAGTTCTTC. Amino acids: CASRGVSSYNEQFF.

CDR3 amino acids: CASSAGSSYNEQFF. The CDR3 region has the DNA TGTGCCAGCAGTGCAGGGTCCTCCTACAATGAGCAGTTCTTC. This chain uses TRBV27 with TRBJ2-1, with a possible D match to TRBD1 (5 bases). V shed 5 bases and J shed 0 bases, with 8 bases lying between them. The CDR3 sequence is 14 residues long. From germline, CDR1 is MNHEY and CDR2 SMNVEV (reference sequence).

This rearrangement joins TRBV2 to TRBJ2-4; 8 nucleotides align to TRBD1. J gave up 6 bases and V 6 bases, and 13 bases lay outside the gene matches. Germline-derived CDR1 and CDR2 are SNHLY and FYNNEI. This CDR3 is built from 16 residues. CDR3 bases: TGTGCCAGCAGCCCCGGGGACAGGCCTCCGGTAAACATTCAGTACTTC. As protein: CASSPGDRPPVNIQYF.

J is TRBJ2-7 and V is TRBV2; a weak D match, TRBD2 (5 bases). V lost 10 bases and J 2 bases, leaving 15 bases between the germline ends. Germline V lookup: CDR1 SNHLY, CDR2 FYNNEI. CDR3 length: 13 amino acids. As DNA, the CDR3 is TGTGCCACTCGGAGGCTAGCAGCCTACGAGCAGTACTTC. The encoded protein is CATRRLAAYEQYF. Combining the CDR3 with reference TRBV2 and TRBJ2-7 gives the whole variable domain EPEVTQTPSHQVTQMGQEVILRCVPISNHLYFYWYRQILGQKVEFLVSFYNNEISEKSEIFDDQFSVERPDGSNFTLKIRSTKLEDSAMYFCATRRLAAYEQYFGPGTRLTVT.

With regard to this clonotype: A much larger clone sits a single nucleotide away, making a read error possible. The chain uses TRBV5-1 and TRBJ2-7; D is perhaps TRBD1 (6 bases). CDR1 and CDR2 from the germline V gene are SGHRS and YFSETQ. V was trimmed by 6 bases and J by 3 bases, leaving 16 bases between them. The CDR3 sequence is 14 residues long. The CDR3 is CASTMEGQLYEQYF. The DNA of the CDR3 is TGCGCCAGCACCATGGAAGGACAGCTCTACGAGCAGTACTTC.

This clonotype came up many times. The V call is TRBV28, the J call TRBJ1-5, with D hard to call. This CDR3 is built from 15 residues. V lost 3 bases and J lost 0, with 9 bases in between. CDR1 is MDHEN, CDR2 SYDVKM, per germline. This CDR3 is CASSFPGYSNQPQHF. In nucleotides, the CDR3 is TGTGCCAGCAGTTTCCCCGGGTATAGCAATCAGCCCCAGCATTTT.

CDR3 in DNA: TGCAGTGCTGAAGACTTAAAATTGAACACCGGGGAGCTGTTTTTT. Translation: CSAEDLKLNTGELFF. The chain links TRBV20-1 to TRBJ2-2; D gene ambiguous. The V gene lost 5 bases and the J gene lost 1 base, with 14 bases spanning the gap. CDR1 and CDR2 from the germline V gene are DFQATT and SNEGSKA (reference sequence). The CDR3 loop spans 15 amino acids.

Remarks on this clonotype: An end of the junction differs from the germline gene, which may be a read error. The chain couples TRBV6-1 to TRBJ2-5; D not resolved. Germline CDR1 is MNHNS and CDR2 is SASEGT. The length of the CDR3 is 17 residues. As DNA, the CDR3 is TGTGCCAGCCGCGCCACCGTCCCGTACAGAATCCAAGAGCCCCAGTACTTC. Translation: CASRATVPYRIQEPQYF.

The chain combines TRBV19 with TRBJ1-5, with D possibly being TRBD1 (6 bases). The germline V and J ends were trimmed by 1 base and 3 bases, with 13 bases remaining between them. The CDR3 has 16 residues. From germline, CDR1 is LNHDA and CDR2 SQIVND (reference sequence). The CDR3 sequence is CASSIVGGSFNQPQHF. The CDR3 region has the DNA TGTGCCAGTAGTATAGTGGGGGGCAGTTTCAATCAGCCCCAGCATTTT.

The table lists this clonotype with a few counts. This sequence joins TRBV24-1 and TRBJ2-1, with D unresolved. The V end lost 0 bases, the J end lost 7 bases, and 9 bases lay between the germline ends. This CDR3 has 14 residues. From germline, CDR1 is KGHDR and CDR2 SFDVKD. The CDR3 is CATSDLGATNEQFF. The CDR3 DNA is TGTGCCACCAGTGATTTGGGCGCCACAAATGAGCAGTTCTTC.

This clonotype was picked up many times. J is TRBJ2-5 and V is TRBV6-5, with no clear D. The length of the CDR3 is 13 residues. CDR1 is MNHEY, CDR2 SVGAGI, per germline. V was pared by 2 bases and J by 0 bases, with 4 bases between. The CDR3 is CASSYENQETQYF. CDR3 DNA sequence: TGTGCCAGCAGTTACGAAAACCAAGAGACCCAGTACTTC.

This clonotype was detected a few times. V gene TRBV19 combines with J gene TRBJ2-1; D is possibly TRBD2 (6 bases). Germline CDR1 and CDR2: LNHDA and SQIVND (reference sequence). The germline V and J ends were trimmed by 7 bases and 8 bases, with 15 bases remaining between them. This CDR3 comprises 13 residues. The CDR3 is CASTISGVDEQFF. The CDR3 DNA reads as TGTGCCAGTACCATCTCGGGGGTGGATGAGCAGTTCTTC.

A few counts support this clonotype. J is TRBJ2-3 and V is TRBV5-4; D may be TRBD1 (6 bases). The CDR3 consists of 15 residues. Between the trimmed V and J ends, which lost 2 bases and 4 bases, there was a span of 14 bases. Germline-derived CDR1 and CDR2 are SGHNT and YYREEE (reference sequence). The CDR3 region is CASSLAGTIADTQYF. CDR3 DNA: TGTGCCAGCAGCTTAGCCGGGACAATAGCAGATACGCAGTATTTT.

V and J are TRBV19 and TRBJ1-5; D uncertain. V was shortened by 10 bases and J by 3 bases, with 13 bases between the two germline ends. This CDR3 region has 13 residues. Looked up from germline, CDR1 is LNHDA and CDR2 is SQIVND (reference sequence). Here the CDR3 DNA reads TGTGCCACCGGCGATCCCCTCAATCAGCCCCAGCATTTT. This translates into CATGDPLNQPQHF.

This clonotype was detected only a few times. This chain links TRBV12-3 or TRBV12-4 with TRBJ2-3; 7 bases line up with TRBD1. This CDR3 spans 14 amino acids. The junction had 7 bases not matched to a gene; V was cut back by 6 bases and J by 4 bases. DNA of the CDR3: TGTGCCAGCAGCCGACAGGGATGGCCAGATACGCAGTATTTT. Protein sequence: CASSRQGWPDTQYF.

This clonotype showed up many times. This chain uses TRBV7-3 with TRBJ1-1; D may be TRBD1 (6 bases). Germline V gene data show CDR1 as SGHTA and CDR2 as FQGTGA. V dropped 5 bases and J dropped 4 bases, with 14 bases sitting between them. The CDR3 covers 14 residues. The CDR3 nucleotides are TGTGCCAGCAGCCCTGGGGGCGGGAGCACTGAAGCTTTCTTT. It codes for CASSPGGGSTEAFF.

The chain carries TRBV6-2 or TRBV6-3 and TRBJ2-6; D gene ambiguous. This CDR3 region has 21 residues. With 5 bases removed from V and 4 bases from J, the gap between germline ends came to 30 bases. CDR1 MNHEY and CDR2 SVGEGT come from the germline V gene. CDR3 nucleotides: TGTGCCAGCAGTCAGTCCCTATCACGACCACGTCCAGGCCAAGGGGCCAACGTCCTGACTTTC. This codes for CASSQSLSRPRPGQGANVLTF.

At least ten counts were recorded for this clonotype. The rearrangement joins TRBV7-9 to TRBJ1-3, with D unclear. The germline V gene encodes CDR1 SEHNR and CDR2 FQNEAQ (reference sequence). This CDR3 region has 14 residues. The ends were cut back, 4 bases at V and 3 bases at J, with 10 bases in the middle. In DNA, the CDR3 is TGTGCCAGCAGCTCCCTTTTCCTTGGAAACACCATATATTTT. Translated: CASSSLFLGNTIYF.

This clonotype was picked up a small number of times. The CDR3 region has the DNA TGTGCCAGCAGTTGGGAAAAAAACATTCAGTACTTC. It yields the protein CASSWEKNIQYF. This chain links TRBV6-6 with TRBJ2-4, with no clear D. The length of the CDR3 is 12 residues. V was pared by 4 bases and J by 4 bases, with 5 bases between. Per germline, CDR1 MNHNY and CDR2 SVGAGI (reference sequence).

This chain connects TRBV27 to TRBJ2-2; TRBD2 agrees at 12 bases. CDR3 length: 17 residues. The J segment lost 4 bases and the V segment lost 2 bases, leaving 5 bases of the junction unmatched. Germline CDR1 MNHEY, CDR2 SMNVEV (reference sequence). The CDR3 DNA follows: TGTGCCAGCAGTTTAATAGGGACTAGCGGGCGCACCGGGGAGCTGTTTTTT. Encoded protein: CASSLIGTSGRTGELFF.

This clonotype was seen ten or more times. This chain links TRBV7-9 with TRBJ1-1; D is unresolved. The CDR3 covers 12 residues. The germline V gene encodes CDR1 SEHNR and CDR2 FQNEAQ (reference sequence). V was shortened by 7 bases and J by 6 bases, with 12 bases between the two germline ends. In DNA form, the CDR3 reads TGTGCCAGCACCGCCGCCGAGGCTGAAGCTTTCTTT. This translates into CASTAAEAEAFF.

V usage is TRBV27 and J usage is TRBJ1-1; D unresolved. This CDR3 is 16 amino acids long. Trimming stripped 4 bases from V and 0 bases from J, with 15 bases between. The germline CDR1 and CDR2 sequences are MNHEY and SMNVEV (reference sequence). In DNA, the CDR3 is TGTGCCAGCAGTTCAGACCCCCCGGGGTTGAACACTGAAGCTTTCTTT. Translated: CASSSDPPGLNTEAFF.

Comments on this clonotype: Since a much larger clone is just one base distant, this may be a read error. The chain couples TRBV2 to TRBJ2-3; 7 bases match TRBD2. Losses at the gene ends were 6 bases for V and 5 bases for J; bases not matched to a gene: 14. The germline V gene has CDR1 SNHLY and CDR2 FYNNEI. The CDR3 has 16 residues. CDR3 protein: CASRPREGGFEDTQYF. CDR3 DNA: TGTGCCAGCAGACCCAGGGAGGGTGGGTTTGAAGATACGCAGTATTTT.

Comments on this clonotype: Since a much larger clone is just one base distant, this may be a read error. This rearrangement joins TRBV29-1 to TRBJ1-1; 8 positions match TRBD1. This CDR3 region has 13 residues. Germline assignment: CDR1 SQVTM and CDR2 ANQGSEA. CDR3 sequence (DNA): TGCCGCGCTTTGACAGGGGATTACACTGAAGCTTTCTTT. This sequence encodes CRALTGDYTEAFF.